Reported below is one T cell receptor (beta chain). No antigen is known for it. No per-base quality is available; no much larger clone lies one base away. Enrolling through a virtual design, the prospective study's participants ranged in age from roughly 18 to 100 years and lived across some 22 United States geographic areas. In the prospective study, participants were assigned to cohorts based on the clinical history participants reported in a screening survey and a study questionnaire. For ImmuneRACE Cohort 3, a participant was defined as recovered based on two consecutive negative NP/OP PCR tests, clearance by a healthcare professional, or resolution of symptoms. Mobile phlebotomists in the prospective study collected whole blood, serum and a nasopharyngeal or oropharyngeal swab from every participant. Additional blood draws and questionnaires over an approximately two-month period could optionally be provided by prospective study participants. Blood samples from the prospective study were shipped frozen or at room temperature prior to DNA extraction.

The data originate from a study of blood T cell repertoires in COVID-19 (dated by TCRdb to the early 2020s). Describing the broader study: Samples covering the acute and convalescent phases of COVID-19 were provided by collaborators in the United States, Italy and Spain. The material from the prospective study consisted of cDNA or gDNA derived from T cells, B-cell-depleted T cells, or PBMCs. A freely available public database, intended as a resource for researchers studying the immune response to SARS-CoV-2, is where the repertoires were released. The samples were drawn from the first 160 participants of the ongoing ImmuneRACE study and from some 1,300 subjects provided by 6 global collaborators. Where available, HLA class I and class II types were obtained from metadata supplied by the sample provider rather than from assay-based typing. Deeply sampled blood TCRbeta repertoires from subjects exposed to, actively infected with, or recovered from COVID-19 were included in the dataset. A de-identified subject ID, COVID-19 status, age in years and sex were almost always included in the sample metadata. General conclusions and limits of the study: The quantity of clinical and demographic metadata differed by source and by participant and was supplied without curation.

TCRbeta CDR3 regions were amplified from genomic DNA using the immunoSEQ Assay, a bias-controlled multiplex PCR. The source study handled its data this way. The number of nucleated cells in each sample was estimated from the amplification of reference gene primers within the assay. Sequence reads were collapsed and filtered to measure the absolute abundance of every unique TCRbeta CDR3 rearrangement. Productive Simpson clonality was computed per sample as the square root of Simpson's diversity index over productive rearrangements. Not all clones reach the TCRdb copy of this immuneACCESS table, which keeps in-frame sequences only. Checked studies attribute under half of the gap to unresolved V genes and leave the rest unexplained. Clone size and V and J calls were adopted from that table, with D and trimming inferred from the DNA. In this sample the table shows approximately 300,000 clones, 92% of which occur a single time. The ten largest clones represent around 18% of the sample.

Sequencing input: PBMCs or T cells enriched from blood (not recorded which). This TCR came from a woman younger than 45 who had recovered from COVID-19.

The CDR3 corresponds to CASSIRQGEHTQYF. The DNA sequence is TGTGCCAGTAGTATACGCCAGGGTGAGCATACGCAGTATTTT. The sequence joins TRBV19 to TRBJ2-3; D gene: possibly TRBD1, on 5 matching bases. V loses 2 bases, J loses 7 bases, and the germline ends lie 13 bases apart. The CDR3 contains 14 residues, cysteine and phenylalanine counted. The entry retains the CDR3 DNA only, 42 bases that are in frame from base 1. In the germline V gene (reference sequence), CDR1 corresponds to LNHDA and CDR2 to SQIVND.